The table lists the clone carrying this TCR beta chain with a few counts. CDR3 size: 16 residues. Germline assignment: CDR1 MGHRA and CDR2 YSYEKL. V dropped 0 bases and J dropped 4 bases, with 15 bases sitting between them. The data stem from a study of T cell clones after liver transplantation. Study background: Graft-donor-reactive sequences were compared with third-party-reactive TCRbeta sequences from pre-transplant mixed lymphocyte reactions. Tolerance: complete withdrawal held at least one year, liver enzymes staying within twice normal.

Libraries were prepared by immunoSEQ multiplex PCR; TCRdb keeps only in-frame clonotypes and omits some of them. The sample lists around 110,000 clones, less than 95% occurring once. The sample consisted of CD4+ T cells from blood, taken 12 months after liver transplant. The sequence was obtained from a human patient who received a liver transplant. Some T cells may be supplied by the graft donor. This sequence joins TRBV4-1 and TRBJ1-2; D not resolved. The CDR3 protein is CASSQESSAVGYGYTF. The CDR3 DNA is TGCGCCAGCAGCCAAGAAAGTTCAGCGGTCGGCTATGGCTACACCTTC.